The text below deals with one TCR beta chain. The entry originates in a study of preoperative IRX-2 immunotherapy in early breast cancer. Treatment: preoperative locoregional IRX-2 cytokine immunotherapy. Samples came from a phase Ib trial of preoperative locoregional IRX-2 cytokine immunotherapy. Germline V gives CDR1 LNHDA, CDR2 SQIVND (reference sequence). This CDR3 has 12 residues. V was trimmed by 7 bases and J by 2 bases, leaving 9 bases between them. Clones were read by immunoSEQ multiplex PCR, and TCRdb kept only the in-frame ones, dropping some. The table includes some 19,000 clones, around four fifths detected once.

Sequences were derived from lymph node tissue, sampled after IRX-2 immunotherapy. This sequence originates from a human donor with breast cancer. The chain joins TRBV19 to TRBJ2-7; TRBD1 might be the D (6 bases). The CDR3 sequence is CASIRGAYEQYF. The CDR3 bases are TGTGCCAGTATCAGGGGCGCCTACGAGCAGTACTTC.